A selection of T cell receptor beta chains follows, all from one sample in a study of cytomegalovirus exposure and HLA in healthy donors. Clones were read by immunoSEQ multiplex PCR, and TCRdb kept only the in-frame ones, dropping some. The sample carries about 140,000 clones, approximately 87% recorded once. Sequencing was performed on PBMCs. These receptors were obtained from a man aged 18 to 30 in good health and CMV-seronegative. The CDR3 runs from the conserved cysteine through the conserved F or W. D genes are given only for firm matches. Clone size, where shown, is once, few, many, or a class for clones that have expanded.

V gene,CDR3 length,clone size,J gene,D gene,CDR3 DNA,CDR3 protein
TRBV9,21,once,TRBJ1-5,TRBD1,TGTGCCAGCAGCGTAGTTCGGGACTGTGGGACAGGACAGGTGAGTGGTCAGCCCCAGCATTTT,CASSVVRDCGTGQVSGQPQHF
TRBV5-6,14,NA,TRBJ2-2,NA,TGTGCCAGCAGCTTAGGGGGGAACACCGGGGAGCTGTTTTTT,CASSLGGNTGELFF
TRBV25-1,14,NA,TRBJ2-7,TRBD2,TGTGCCAGCAGTGCCGCTAGCGGGGGGTACGAGCAGTACTTC,CASSAASGGYEQYF
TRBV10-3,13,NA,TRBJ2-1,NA,TGTGCCATCAGTGAGTCGACCAGGGATGAGCAGTTCTTC,CAISESTRDEQFF
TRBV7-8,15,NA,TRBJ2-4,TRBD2,TGTGCCAGCAGCTCAGGGAGGGTAGCCAAAAACATTCAGTACTTC,CASSSGRVAKNIQYF
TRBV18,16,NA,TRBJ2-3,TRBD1,TGTGCCAGCTCGTCCCGAGGACAGGGGAGCACAGATACGCAGTATTTT,CASSSRGQGSTDTQYF
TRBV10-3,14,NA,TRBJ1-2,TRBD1,TGTGCCATCAGTGAGTCGACAGGGGGCCATGGCTACACCTTC,CAISESTGGHGYTF
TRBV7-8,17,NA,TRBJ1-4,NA,TGTGCCAGCAGCGTATACTTAACGGGAGCAACTAATGAAAAACTGTTTTTT,CASSVYLTGATNEKLFF
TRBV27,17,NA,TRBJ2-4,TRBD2,TGTGCCAGGAAACTAGCGGGAGAGGGGGTAGGCAAAAACATTCAGTACTTC,CARKLAGEGVGKNIQYF
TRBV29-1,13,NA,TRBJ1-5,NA,TGCAGCGTTGAATTAGCCCACAATCAGCCCCAGCATTTT,CSVELAHNQPQHF
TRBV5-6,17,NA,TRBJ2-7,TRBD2,TGTGCCAGCAGCGGGGGGCGACTAGCGGGATTCGCGTACGAGCAGTACTTC,CASSGGRLAGFAYEQYF
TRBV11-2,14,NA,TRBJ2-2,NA,TGTGCCAGCAGCTGGGGACAACTCACCGGGGAGCTGTTTTTT,CASSWGQLTGELFF
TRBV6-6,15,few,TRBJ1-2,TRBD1,TGTGCCAGCACCCTCGGACAGGCTGCTGTGTATGGCTACACCTTC,CASTLGQAAVYGYTF
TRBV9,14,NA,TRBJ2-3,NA,TGTGCCAGCAGCGTAGGGGAGGGCACAGATACGCAGTATTTT,CASSVGEGTDTQYF
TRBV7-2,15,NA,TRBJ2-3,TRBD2,TGTGCCAGCAGCTTAACAGCGGGGGGAACAGATACGCAGTATTTT,CASSLTAGGTDTQYF
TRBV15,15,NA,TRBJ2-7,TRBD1,TGTGCCACCAGCAGAGCCCGGGACAGCGGCTACGAGCAGTACTTC,CATSRARDSGYEQYF
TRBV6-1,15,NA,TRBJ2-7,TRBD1,TGTGCCAGCAGTGAAGTTGAAAGGGGGCTGGACGAGCAGTACTTC,CASSEVERGLDEQYF
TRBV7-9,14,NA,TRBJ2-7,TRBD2,TGTGCCAGCAGCCTAGCGGGGGCCGCCTACGAGCAGTACTTC,CASSLAGAAYEQYF
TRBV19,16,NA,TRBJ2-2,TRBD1,TGTGCCAGTAGTAGTAAGGGGACAGGGTTCACCGGGGAGCTGTTTTTT,CASSSKGTGFTGELFF
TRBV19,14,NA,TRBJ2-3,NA,TGTGCCAGTAGTATGGCGCAGGGTGCAGATACGCAGTATTTT,CASSMAQGADTQYF
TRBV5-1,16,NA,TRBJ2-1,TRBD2,TGCGCCAGCAGCAAACAAGGGACTAGCGACGTCAATGAGCAGTTCTTC,CASSKQGTSDVNEQFF
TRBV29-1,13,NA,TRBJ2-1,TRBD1,TGCAGCACACGGGACAGCTCCTACAATGAGCAGTTCTTC,CSTRDSSYNEQFF
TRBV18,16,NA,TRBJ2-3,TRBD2,TGTGCCAGCTCAACCGGGACTAGCCCCAGCACAGATACGCAGTATTTT,CASSTGTSPSTDTQYF
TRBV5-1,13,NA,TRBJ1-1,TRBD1,TGCGCCAGCAGCTCGGGACAGTTCACTGAAGCTTTCTTT,CASSSGQFTEAFF
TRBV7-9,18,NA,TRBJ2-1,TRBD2,TGTGCCAGCAGCTTAGGAACATCTGGACTAGTTTTTTACAATGAGCAGTTCTTC,CASSLGTSGLVFYNEQFF
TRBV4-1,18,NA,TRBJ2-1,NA,TGCGCCAGCAGCCAAGTGGGGCGACAGGTAGTACCCTACAATGAGCAGTTCTTC,CASSQVGRQVVPYNEQFF
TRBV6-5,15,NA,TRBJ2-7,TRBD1,TGTGCCAGCAGTTACTCTGGGACAGGGACCGACGAGCAGTACTTC,CASSYSGTGTDEQYF
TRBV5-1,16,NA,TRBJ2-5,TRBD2,TGCGCCAGCAGTCGACTAGCGGGGGGACTTCAAGAGACCCAGTACTTC,CASSRLAGGLQETQYF
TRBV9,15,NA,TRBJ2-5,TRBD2,TGTGCCAGCAGTGTCGGACTAGCTGGTGGGGAGACCCAGTACTTC,CASSVGLAGGETQYF
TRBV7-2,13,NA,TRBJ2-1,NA,TGTGCCAGCAGCTTAGTACTTACGGATGAGCAGTTCTTC,CASSLVLTDEQFF
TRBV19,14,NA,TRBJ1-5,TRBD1,TGTGCCAGTAGCTCCCGAACAGGGGATCAGCCCCAGCATTTT,CASSSRTGDQPQHF